This passage covers 5 T cell receptor beta chains from one sample sequenced in a study of T cell changes during pregnancy in multiple sclerosis. Here immunoSEQ multiplex PCR was the method, and the copy in TCRdb shows in-frame clones only, minus some. The sample carries tens of thousands of clones, 90% recorded once. The specimen comprised peripheral blood, sampled after pregnancy. Every receptor here comes from a female donor in good health, enrolled as a control in a pregnancy study.

This chain links TRBV4-1 with TRBJ2-7, with D possibly TRBD1 on 5 matching bases. The germline gives CDR1 MGHRA, CDR2 YSYEKL. Trimming removed 0 bases from V and 4 bases from J, with 10 bases in between. The CDR3 has 14 residues. The CDR3 region is CASSQDQGGYEQYF. CDR3 bases: TGCGCCAGCAGCCAAGATCAGGGCGGATACGAGCAGTACTTC.

The chain is built from TRBV25-1 and TRBJ1-2; perhaps TRBD1 as D (6 bases). There are 13 residues in the CDR3. V was pared by 3 bases and J by 4 bases, with 9 bases between. CDR1 and CDR2 from the germline V gene are MGHDK and SYGVNS. The CDR3 region is CASSEGAVYGYTF. CDR3 in DNA: TGTGCCAGCAGTGAGGGGGCTGTCTATGGCTACACCTTC.

The chain carries TRBV7-2 and TRBJ2-1, with TRBD2 matching over 11 bases. This CDR3 is built from 16 residues. Trimming removed 5 bases from V and 9 bases from J; junction bases left unmatched: 12. CDR1 and CDR2 (germline): SGHTA, FQGNSA. The CDR3 nucleotides read TGTGCCAGCAGCGTCCTCCTAGCGGGAGGCGGGGGTGAGCAGTTCTTC. Its translation is CASSVLLAGGGGEQFF.

In this sample, this clone turned up a few times. The chain couples TRBV12-5 to TRBJ2-7; a possible D gene is TRBD1 (6 bases). The CDR3 covers 14 residues. Trimming stripped 5 bases from V and 0 bases from J, with 11 bases between. Germline V gene lookup returns CDR1 LGHNT and CDR2 FRNRAP. For the CDR3, the DNA is TGTGCTAGTGGTCAGGGGATAAGCTCCTACGAGCAGTACTTC. Translated, it gives CASGQGISSYEQYF.

This clone came up a few times. Written as DNA, the CDR3 is TGTGCCAGCAGGACAGGGGACACTGAAGCTTTCTTT. Translation: CASRTGDTEAFF. The chain is built from TRBV6-1 and TRBJ1-1; 8 bases agree with TRBD1. Per the germline V gene, CDR1 is MNHNS and CDR2 is SASEGT. The V segment lost 6 bases and the J segment 3 bases; nucleotides outside the gene matches: 0. This CDR3 is 12 amino acids long.